Listed below are T cell receptor beta chains from one sample, sequenced in a study of control samples from healthy donors and cancer patients. The protocol was immunoSEQ multiplex PCR, while the TCRdb copy is restricted to in-frame clones and leaves out a portion. The top ten clones hold about 5% of a sample with around 85,000 clones, about 94% of them seen once. Sequenced material: blood. The receptor source for this set is a young woman in good health. The CDR3 runs from the conserved cysteine through the conserved F or W. D genes are given only for firm matches. Rows may omit the clone size; those that give it use once, few, many or a size class.

V gene	clone size	J gene	D gene	CDR3 DNA	CDR3 protein
TRBV19	-	TRBJ2-7	-	TGTGCCAGTAGTATAGATCGGATATCCGAGCAGTACTTC	CASSIDRISEQYF
TRBV7-9	-	TRBJ2-7	TRBD1	TGTGCCAGCAGCTATGGGACAGGCTACGAGCAGTACTTC	CASSYGTGYEQYF
TRBV19	-	TRBJ2-1	-	TGTGCCACTGCGATGACAGGAGGCAATGAGCAGTTCTTC	CATAMTGGNEQFF
TRBV19	-	TRBJ2-3	-	TGTGCCAGTAGTATGGGGCAGGGGAAGACAGATACGCAGTATTTT	CASSMGQGKTDTQYF
TRBV11-3	-	TRBJ2-2	-	TGTGCCAGCAGCCCTGCTACCGGGGAGCTGTTTTTT	CASSPATGELFF
TRBV19	-	TRBJ2-4	TRBD1	TGTGCCAGTAGTATCCAATCACAGGGGCAGGCCAAAAACATTCAGTACTTC	CASSIQSQGQAKNIQYF
TRBV28	once	TRBJ1-5	-	TGTGCCAGCAGTTTATTGGTTGGCAATCAGCCCCAGCATTTT	CASSLLVGNQPQHF
TRBV6-1	-	TRBJ1-2	-	TGTGCCAGCAGTGAAATAGAGGGTCGGGGCTATGGCTACACCTTC	CASSEIEGRGYGYTF
TRBV5-4	-	TRBJ1-1	-	TGTGCCAGCAGCTTGAAAGGCGGGAACACTGAAGCTTTCTTT	CASSLKGGNTEAFF
TRBV27	-	TRBJ2-7	-	TGTGCCAGCAGGGGTGGGGGAATCGGAACCTACGAGCAGTACTTC	CASRGGGIGTYEQYF